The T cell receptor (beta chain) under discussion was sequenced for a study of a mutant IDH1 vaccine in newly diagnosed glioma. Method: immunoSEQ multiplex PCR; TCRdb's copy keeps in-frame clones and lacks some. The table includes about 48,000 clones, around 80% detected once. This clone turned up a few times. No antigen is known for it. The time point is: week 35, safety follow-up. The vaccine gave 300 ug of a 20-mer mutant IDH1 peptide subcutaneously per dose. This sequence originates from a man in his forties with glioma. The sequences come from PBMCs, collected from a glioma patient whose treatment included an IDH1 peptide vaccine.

The CDR3 here is CSVEQDSGQPQHF. The CDR3 DNA follows: TGCAGCGTTGAACAGGATTCTGGTCAGCCCCAGCATTTT. The rearrangement uses TRBV29-1 and TRBJ1-5; D gene ambiguous. V lost 2 bases, J lost 6 bases, and 11 bases lay in between. The CDR3 has 13 residues. Germline V gives CDR1 SQVTM, CDR2 ANQGSEA.